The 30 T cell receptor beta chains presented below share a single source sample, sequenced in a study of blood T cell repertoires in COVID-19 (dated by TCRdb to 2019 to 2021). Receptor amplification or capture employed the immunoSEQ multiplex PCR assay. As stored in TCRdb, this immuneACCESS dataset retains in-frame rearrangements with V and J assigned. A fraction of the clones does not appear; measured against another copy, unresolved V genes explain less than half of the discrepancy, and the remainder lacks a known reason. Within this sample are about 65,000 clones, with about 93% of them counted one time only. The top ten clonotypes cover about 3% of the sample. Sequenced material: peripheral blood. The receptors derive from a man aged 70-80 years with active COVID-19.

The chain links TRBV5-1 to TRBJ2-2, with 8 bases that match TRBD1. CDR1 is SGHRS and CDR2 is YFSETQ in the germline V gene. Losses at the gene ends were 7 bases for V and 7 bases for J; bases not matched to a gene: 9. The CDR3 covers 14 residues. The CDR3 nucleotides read TGCGCCAGCTCGAGACAGGGGTCTATCGGGGAGCTGTTTTTT. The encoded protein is CASSRQGSIGELFF.

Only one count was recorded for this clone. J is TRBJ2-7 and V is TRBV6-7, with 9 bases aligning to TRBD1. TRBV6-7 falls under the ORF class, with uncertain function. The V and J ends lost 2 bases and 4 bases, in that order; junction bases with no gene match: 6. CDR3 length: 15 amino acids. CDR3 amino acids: CASSYGTGFLYEQYV. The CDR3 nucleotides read TGTGCCAGCAGTTACGGGACAGGGTTTTTATACGAGCAGTACGTC.

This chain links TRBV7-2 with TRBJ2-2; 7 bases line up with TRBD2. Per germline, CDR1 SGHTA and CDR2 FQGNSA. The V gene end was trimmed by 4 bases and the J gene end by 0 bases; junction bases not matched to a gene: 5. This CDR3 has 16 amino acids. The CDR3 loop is CASSSLGGTNTGELFF. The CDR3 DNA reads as TGTGCCAGCAGCTCGCTCGGGGGGACGAACACCGGGGAGCTGTTTTTT. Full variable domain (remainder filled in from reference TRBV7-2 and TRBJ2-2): GAGVSQSPSNKVTEKGKDVELRCDPISGHTALYWYRQSLGQGLEFLIYFQGNSAPDKSGLPSDRFSAERTGGSVSTLTIQRTQQEDSAVYLCASSSLGGTNTGELFFGEGSRLTVL.

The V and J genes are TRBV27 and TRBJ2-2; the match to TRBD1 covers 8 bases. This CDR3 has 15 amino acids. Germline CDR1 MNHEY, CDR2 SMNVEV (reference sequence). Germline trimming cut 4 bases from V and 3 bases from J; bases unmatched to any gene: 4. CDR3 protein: CASSYLDRDTGELFF. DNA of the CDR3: TGTGCCAGCAGTTATTTGGACAGGGACACCGGGGAGCTGTTTTTT.

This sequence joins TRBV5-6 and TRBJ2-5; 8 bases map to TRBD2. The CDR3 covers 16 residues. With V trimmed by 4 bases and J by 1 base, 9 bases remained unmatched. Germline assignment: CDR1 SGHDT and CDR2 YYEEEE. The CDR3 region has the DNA TGTGCCAGCAGCCTGGCGGGAGGCGACAGCCAAGAGACCCAGTACTTC. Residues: CASSLAGGDSQETQYF.

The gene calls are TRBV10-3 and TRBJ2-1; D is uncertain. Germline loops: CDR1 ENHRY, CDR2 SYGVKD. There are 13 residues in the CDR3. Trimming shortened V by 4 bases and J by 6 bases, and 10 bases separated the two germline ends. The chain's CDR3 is CAISGYLSNEQFF. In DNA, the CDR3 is TGTGCCATCAGTGGCTACTTATCCAATGAGCAGTTCTTC.

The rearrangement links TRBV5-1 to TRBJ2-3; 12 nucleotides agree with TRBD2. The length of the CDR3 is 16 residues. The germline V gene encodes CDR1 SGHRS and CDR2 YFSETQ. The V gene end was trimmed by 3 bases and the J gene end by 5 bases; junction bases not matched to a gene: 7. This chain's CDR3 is CASSSLAGGVIDTQYF. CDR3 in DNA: TGCGCCAGCAGCTCACTAGCGGGGGGAGTGATAGATACGCAGTATTTT.

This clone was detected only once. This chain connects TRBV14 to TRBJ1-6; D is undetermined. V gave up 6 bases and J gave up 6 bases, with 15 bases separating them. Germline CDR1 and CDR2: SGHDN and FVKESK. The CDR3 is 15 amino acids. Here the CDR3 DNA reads TGTGCCAGCAGTCCCACGCGGGTCTCTAATTCACCCCTCCACTTT. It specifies CASSPTRVSNSPLHF.

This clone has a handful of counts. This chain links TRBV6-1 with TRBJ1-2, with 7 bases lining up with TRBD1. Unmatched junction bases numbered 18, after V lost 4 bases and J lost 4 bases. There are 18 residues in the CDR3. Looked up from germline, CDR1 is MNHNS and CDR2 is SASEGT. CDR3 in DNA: TGTGCCAGCAGTGCGTCTACAGGGGTCTTCTTTGGCTCCTATGGCTACACCTTC. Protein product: CASSASTGVFFGSYGYTF.

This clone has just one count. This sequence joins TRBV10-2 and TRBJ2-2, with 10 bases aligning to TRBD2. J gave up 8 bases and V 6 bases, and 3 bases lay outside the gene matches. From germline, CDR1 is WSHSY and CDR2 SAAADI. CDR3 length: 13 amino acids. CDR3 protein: CASRGTSAGELFF. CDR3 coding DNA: TGCGCCAGCAGAGGGACTAGCGCTGGGGAGCTGTTTTTT.

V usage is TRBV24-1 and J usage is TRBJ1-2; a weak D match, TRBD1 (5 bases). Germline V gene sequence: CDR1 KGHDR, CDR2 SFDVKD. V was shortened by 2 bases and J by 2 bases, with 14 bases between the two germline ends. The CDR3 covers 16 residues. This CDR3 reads CATSDSPGLGNYGYTF. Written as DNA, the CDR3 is TGTGCCACCAGTGATTCGCCGGGACTGGGGAACTATGGCTACACCTTC.

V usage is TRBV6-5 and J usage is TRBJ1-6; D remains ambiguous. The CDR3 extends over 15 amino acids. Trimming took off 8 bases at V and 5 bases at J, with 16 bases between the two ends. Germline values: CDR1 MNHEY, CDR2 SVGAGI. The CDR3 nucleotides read TGTGCCAGCTGTTTGGGAGTCCCGGATAATTCACCCCTCCACTTT. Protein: CASCLGVPDNSPLHF.

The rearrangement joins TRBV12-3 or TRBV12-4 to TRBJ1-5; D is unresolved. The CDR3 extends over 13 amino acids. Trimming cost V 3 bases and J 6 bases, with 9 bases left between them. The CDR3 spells CASSFGEAQPQHF. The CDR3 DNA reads TGTGCCAGCAGTTTTGGGGAGGCTCAGCCCCAGCATTTT.

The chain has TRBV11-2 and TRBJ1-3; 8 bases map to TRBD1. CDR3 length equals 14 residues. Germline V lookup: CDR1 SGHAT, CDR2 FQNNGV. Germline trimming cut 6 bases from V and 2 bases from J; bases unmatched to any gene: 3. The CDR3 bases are TGTGCCAGCAGTACGGACAGGGCTGGAAACACCATATATTTT. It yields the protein CASSTDRAGNTIYF.

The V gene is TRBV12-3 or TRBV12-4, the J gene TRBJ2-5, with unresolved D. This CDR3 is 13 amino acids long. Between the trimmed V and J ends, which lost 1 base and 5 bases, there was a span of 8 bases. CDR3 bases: TGTGCCAGCAGTTTAGATTTTGCGGAGACCCAGTACTTC. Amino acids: CASSLDFAETQYF.

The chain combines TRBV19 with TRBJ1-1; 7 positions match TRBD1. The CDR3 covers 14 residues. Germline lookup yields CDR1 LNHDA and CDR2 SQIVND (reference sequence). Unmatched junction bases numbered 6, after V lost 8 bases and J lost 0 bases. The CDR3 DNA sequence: TGTGCCAGTCTTCCCAGGGGGATGAACACTGAAGCTTTCTTT. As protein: CASLPRGMNTEAFF.

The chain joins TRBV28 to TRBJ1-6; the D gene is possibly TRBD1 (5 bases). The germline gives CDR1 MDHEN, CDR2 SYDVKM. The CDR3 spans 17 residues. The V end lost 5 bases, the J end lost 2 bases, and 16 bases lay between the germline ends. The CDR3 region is CASSPSGLGTYNSPLHF. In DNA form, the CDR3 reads TGTGCCAGCAGTCCCTCGGGACTTGGCACCTATAATTCACCCCTCCACTTT.

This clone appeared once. The CDR3 coding sequence is TGTGCCAGCAGTTTGGGACAACAAAACTCCTACAATGAGCAGTTCTTC. This encodes CASSLGQQNSYNEQFF. The chain joins TRBV6-5 to TRBJ2-1; TRBD1 is a possible D gene (6 bases). The CDR3 runs 16 residues. With 4 bases removed from V and 0 bases from J, the gap between germline ends came to 13 bases. Germline values: CDR1 MNHEY, CDR2 SVGAGI.

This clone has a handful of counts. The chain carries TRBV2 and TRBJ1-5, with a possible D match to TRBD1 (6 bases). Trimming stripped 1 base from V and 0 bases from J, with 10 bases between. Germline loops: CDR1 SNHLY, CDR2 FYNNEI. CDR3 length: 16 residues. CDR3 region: CASSEGGRVSNQPQHF. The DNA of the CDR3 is TGTGCCAGCAGTGAAGGGGGGCGCGTTAGCAATCAGCCCCAGCATTTT.

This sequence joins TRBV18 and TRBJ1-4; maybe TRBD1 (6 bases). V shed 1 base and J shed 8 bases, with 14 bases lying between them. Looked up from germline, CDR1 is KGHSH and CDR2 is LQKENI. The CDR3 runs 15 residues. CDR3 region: CASSPQAGATEKLFF. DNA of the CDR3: TGTGCCAGCTCACCACAGGCAGGGGCGACGGAAAAACTGTTTTTT. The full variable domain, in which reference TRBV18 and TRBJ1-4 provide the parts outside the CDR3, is NAGVMQNPRHLVRRRGQEARLRCSPMKGHSHVYWYRQLPEEGLKFMVYLQKENIIDESGMPKERFSAEFPKEGPSILRIQQVVRGDSAAYFCASSPQAGATEKLFFGSGTQLSVL.

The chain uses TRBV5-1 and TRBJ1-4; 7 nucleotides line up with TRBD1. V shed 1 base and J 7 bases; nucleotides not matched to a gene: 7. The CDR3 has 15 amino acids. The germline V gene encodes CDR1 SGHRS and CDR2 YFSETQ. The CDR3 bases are TGCGCCAGCAGCTTGAAAGGCGCAGGGGGTGAAAAACTGTTTTTT. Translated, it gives CASSLKGAGGEKLFF.

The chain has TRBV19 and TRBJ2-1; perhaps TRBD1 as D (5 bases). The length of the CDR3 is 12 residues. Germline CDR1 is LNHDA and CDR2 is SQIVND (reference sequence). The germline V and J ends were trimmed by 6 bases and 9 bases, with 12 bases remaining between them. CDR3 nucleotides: TGTGCCAGTAGAGCAGGGTTGAGTGAGCAGTTCTTC. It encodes CASRAGLSEQFF.

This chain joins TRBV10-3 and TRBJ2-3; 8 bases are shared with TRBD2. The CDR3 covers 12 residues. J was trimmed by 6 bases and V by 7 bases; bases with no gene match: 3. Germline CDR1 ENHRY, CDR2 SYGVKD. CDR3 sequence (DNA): TGTGCCATCACGGGGGGGGGTGATACGCAGTATTTT. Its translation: CAITGGGDTQYF.

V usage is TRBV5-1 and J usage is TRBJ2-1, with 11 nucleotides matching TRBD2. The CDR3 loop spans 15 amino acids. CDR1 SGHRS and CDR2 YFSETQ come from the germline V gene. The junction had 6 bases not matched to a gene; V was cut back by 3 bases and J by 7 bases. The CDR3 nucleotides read TGCGCCAGCAGCTCCTTAGCGGGGGGGCAAAATGAGCAGTTCTTC. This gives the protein CASSSLAGGQNEQFF.

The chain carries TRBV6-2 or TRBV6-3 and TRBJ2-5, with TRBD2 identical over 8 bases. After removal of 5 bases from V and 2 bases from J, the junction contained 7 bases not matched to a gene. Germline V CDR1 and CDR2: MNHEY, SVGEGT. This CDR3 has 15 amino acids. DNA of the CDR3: TGTGCCAGCAGTAGAAGCGGGGGCCCTCAAGAGACCCAGTACTTC. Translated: CASSRSGGPQETQYF.

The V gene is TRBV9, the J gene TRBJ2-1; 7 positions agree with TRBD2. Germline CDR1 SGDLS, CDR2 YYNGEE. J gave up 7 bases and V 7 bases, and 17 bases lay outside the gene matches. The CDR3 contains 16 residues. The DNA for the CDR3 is TGTGCCAGCGGGGGGAGCGGGGATCACCGAACAAATGAGCAGTTCTTC. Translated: CASGGSGDHRTNEQFF.

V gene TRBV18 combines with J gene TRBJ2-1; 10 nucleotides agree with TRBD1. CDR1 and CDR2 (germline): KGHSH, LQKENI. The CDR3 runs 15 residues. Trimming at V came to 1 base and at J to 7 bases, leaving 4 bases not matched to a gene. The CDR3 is CASSPRDRGWNEQFF. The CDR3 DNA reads TGTGCCAGCTCACCACGGGACAGGGGTTGGAATGAGCAGTTCTTC.

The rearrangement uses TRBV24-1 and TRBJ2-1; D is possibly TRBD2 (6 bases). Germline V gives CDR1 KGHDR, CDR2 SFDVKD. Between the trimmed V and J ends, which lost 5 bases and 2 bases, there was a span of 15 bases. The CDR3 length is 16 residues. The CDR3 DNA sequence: TGTGCCACCAGTGGATCCGGGACTGGAGCCTACAATGAGCAGTTCTTC. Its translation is CATSGSGTGAYNEQFF.

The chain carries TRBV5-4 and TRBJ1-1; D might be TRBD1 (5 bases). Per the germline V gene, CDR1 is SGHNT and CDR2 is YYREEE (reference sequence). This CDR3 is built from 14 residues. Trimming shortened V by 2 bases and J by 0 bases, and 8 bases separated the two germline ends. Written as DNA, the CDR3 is TGTGCCAGCAGCTTTGAAGGGGTGAACACTGAAGCTTTCTTT. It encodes CASSFEGVNTEAFF.

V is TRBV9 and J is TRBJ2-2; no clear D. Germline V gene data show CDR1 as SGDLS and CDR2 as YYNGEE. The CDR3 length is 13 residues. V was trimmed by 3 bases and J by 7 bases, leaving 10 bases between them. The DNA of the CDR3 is TGTGCCAGCAGCGCCCAAATCGGCGGGGAGCTGTTTTTT. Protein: CASSAQIGGELFF.